One and the same sample provided the 25 T cell receptor beta chains below, sequenced in a study of shared clonotypes between healthy human individuals. Here immunoSEQ multiplex PCR was the method, and the copy in TCRdb shows in-frame clones only, minus some. The sample shows over a million clones, 95% to 99% of them seen only once. The sample consisted of naive CD4+ T cells sorted from blood. Indicated subset: CD45RA+ positively selected. The receptor set was obtained from a man aged 25 to 40 in good health.

V and J are TRBV5-8 and TRBJ2-7; D is unclear. The CDR3 is 15 residues long. V lost 3 bases and J lost 5, with 18 bases in between. CDR1 and CDR2 (germline): SGHTS, YDEGEE. CDR3 protein: CASSSWRQMVNEQYF. The CDR3 region has the DNA TGTGCCAGCAGCTCCTGGCGTCAGATGGTAAACGAGCAGTACTTC.

The chain combines TRBV25-1 with TRBJ2-7; 11 bases match TRBD1. The CDR3 sequence is 18 residues long. J lost 7 bases, V lost 8 bases, and 22 bases had no gene match. Germline loops: CDR1 MGHDK, CDR2 SYGVNS. CDR3 residues: CASGLLRRTGGTSREQYF. CDR3 nucleotides: TGTGCCAGCGGGTTACTCCGGAGGACAGGGGGCACTAGTAGGGAGCAGTACTTC.

The chain combines TRBV11-3 with TRBJ2-7, with 8 bases fitting TRBD1. Germline V CDR1 and CDR2: SGHNT, YENEEA. With V trimmed by 4 bases and J by 3 bases, 5 bases remained unmatched. This CDR3 is built from 14 residues. CDR3 bases: TGTGCCAGCAGCTCCGGGACAGGAGACTACGAGCAGTACTTC. Protein sequence: CASSSGTGDYEQYF.

The chain is built from TRBV5-1 and TRBJ1-1, with D hard to call. The CDR3 contains 14 residues. V shed 4 bases and J shed 0 bases, with 10 bases lying between them. Germline V gene sequence: CDR1 SGHRS, CDR2 YFSETQ. CDR3 sequence (DNA): TGCGCCAGCAGCCTTATAGAAATGAACACTGAAGCTTTCTTT. Translated, it gives CASSLIEMNTEAFF.

V and J are TRBV9 and TRBJ2-3, with TRBD1 as a possible D gene (6 bases). Germline assignment: CDR1 SGDLS and CDR2 YYNGEE. This CDR3 is built from 12 residues. CDR3 amino acids: CVGWGRTDTQYF. The CDR3 DNA reads TGTGTGGGATGGGGGCGCACAGATACGCAGTATTTT.

The V gene is TRBV11-3, the J gene TRBJ2-1; D uncertain. The V gene's germline CDR1 is SGHNT and CDR2 YENEEA. This CDR3 is built from 14 residues. V was trimmed by 5 bases and J by 6 bases, leaving 14 bases between them. The CDR3 spells CASSHRASSNEQFF. The CDR3 DNA is TGTGCCAGCAGCCATAGGGCGTCTTCCAATGAGCAGTTCTTC. The full variable domain, completed using reference TRBV11-3 and TRBJ2-1, is EAGVVQSPRYKIIEKKQPVAFWCNPISGHNTLYWYLQNLGQGPELLIRYENEEAVDDSQLPKDRFSAERLKGVDSTLKIQPAELGDSAVYLCASSHRASSNEQFFGPGTRLTVL.

This sequence joins TRBV20-1 and TRBJ2-3; possibly TRBD2 for D (5 bases). The germline V gene has CDR1 DFQATT and CDR2 SNEGSKA (reference sequence). The CDR3 has 11 residues. DNA for the CDR3: TGCACCCGGTTGAGGGCAGATACGCAGTATTTT. Translation: CTRLRADTQYF.

V usage is TRBV28 and J usage is TRBJ1-2; D perhaps matches TRBD1 (5 bases). The CDR3 runs 15 residues. V lost 5 bases and J lost 0, with 13 bases in between. Germline CDR1 and CDR2: MDHEN and SYDVKM. In nucleotides, the CDR3 is TGTGCCAGCAGTAAGGGACCACCAGCTAACTATGGCTACACCTTC. Amino acids: CASSKGPPANYGYTF.

Regarding this clone: The same CDR3 can be traced to other DNA sequences in this sample. The chain has TRBV6-1 and TRBJ1-5; the D gene is possibly TRBD1 (5 bases). This CDR3 spans 13 amino acids. V lost 3 bases, J lost 4 bases, and 7 bases lay in between. The germline CDR1 and CDR2 sequences are MNHNS and SASEGT. CDR3 DNA sequence: TGTGCCAGCAGTGATAGGGGTAATCAGCCCCAGCATTTT. Translation: CASSDRGNQPQHF.

The chain uses TRBV7-8 and TRBJ2-7, with 9 bases aligning to TRBD2. Looked up from germline, CDR1 is SGHVS and CDR2 is FQNEAQ. With V trimmed by 4 bases and J by 7 bases, 11 bases remained unmatched. The CDR3 spans 15 residues. This chain's CDR3 is CASSSRESGRSEQYF. CDR3 DNA sequence: TGTGCCAGCAGCTCAAGGGAGAGCGGGAGGAGTGAGCAGTACTTC.

This chain uses TRBV7-9 with TRBJ2-5, with a tentative D call TRBD1 (6 bases). This CDR3 is 14 amino acids long. Germline values: CDR1 SEHNR, CDR2 FQNEAQ (reference sequence). Trimming cost V 4 bases and J 2 bases, with 11 bases left between them. The CDR3 reads CASSYPGQQETQYF. Written as DNA, the CDR3 is TGTGCCAGCAGCTACCCGGGACAACAAGAGACCCAGTACTTC.

The V gene is TRBV7-9, the J gene TRBJ1-5, with 8 bases matching TRBD1. This CDR3 has 15 residues. V trimming: 0 bases; J trimming: 6 bases; junction bases outside the gene matches: 4. CDR1 and CDR2 from the germline V gene are SEHNR and FQNEAQ (reference sequence). The chain's CDR3 is CASSLASGGGQPQHF. The CDR3 coding sequence is TGTGCCAGCAGCTTAGCGTCAGGGGGCGGTCAGCCCCAGCATTTT.

CDR3 bases: TGTGCCAGCAGCTTGGGTTGGTCGGGCACCGGGGAGCTGTTTTTT. This encodes CASSLGWSGTGELFF. The rearrangement uses TRBV5-8 and TRBJ2-2; no definite D call. Germline CDR1 and CDR2: SGHTS and YDEGEE. CDR3 length: 15 residues. Trimming removed 0 bases from V and 4 bases from J, with 10 bases in between. Supplemented by reference TRBV5-8 and TRBJ2-2, the full variable domain reads EAGVTQSPTHLIKTRGQQATLRCSPISGHTSVYWYQQALGLGLQFLLWYDEGEERNRGNFPPRFSGRQFPNYSSELNVNALELEDSALYLCASSLGWSGTGELFFGEGSRLTVL.

This clone was seen a single time. V is TRBV5-1 and J is TRBJ2-5, with TRBD2 identical over 7 bases. CDR1 is SGHRS and CDR2 is YFSETQ in the germline V gene. V gave up 0 bases and J gave up 5 bases; unmatched junction bases: 7. The CDR3 sequence is 15 residues long. CDR3 loop: CASSLVGGGGETQYF. In nucleotides, the CDR3 is TGCGCCAGCAGCTTGGTTGGCGGGGGAGGTGAGACCCAGTACTTC.

The genes are TRBV4-1 and TRBJ2-5; D remains ambiguous. Trimming pared 0 bases from V and 5 bases from J, leaving 4 bases between. The CDR3 has 12 residues. The V gene's germline CDR1 is MGHRA and CDR2 YSYEKL. CDR3 loop: CASSQDHETQYF. The CDR3 region has the DNA TGCGCCAGCAGCCAAGATCACGAGACCCAGTACTTC.

As for this clone: This same CDR3 is encoded by further DNA sequences in the sample. The V call is TRBV19, the J call TRBJ2-7; 8 bases line up with TRBD1. Per the germline V gene, CDR1 is LNHDA and CDR2 is SQIVND (reference sequence). The V and J ends lost 4 bases and 0 bases, in that order; junction bases with no gene match: 5. The CDR3 has 15 residues. The CDR3 DNA follows: TGTGCCAGTAGTACCCGACAGGGGCCCTCCTACGAGCAGTACTTC. Translation gives CASSTRQGPSYEQYF.

This chain links TRBV5-8 with TRBJ2-3; D not resolved. This CDR3 spans 13 amino acids. V was shortened by 0 bases and J by 7 bases, with 9 bases between the two germline ends. Germline V gives CDR1 SGHTS, CDR2 YDEGEE. CDR3 bases: TGTGCCAGCAGCTTGGCGGCTCCCTATACGCAGTATTTT. Protein product: CASSLAAPYTQYF.

The genes are TRBV6-1 and TRBJ2-1; D is unresolved. CDR1 MNHNS and CDR2 SASEGT come from the germline V gene. The CDR3 has 13 residues. With 6 bases removed from V and 8 bases from J, the gap between germline ends came to 14 bases. CDR3 sequence: CASSDRRVDEQFF. The DNA for the CDR3 is TGTGCCAGCAGCGACCGTAGGGTGGATGAGCAGTTCTTC.

Concerning this clone itself: Other nucleotide sequences from this sample produce the same CDR3. The V and J genes are TRBV28 and TRBJ2-1; 11 bases map to TRBD2. V shed 6 bases and J 4 bases; nucleotides not matched to a gene: 2. The CDR3 is 14 residues long. Germline CDR1 MDHEN, CDR2 SYDVKM. CDR3 DNA: TGTGCCAGCAGCCGACTAGCGGGGTACAATGAGCAGTTCTTC. Translated, it gives CASSRLAGYNEQFF.

Points on this clone: This specimen includes other DNA sequences encoding the same CDR3. The rearrangement links TRBV11-2 to TRBJ2-5, with D unclear. Trimming stripped 1 base from V and 4 bases from J, with 1 base between. The germline V gene has CDR1 SGHAT and CDR2 FQNNGV. The CDR3 is 11 amino acids. The CDR3 sequence: CASSLAETQYF. The CDR3 nucleotides are TGTGCCAGCAGCTTAGCAGAGACCCAGTACTTC. Complete variable domain (other parts from reference TRBV11-2 and TRBJ2-5): EAGVAQSPRYKIIEKRQSVAFWCNPISGHATLYWYQQILGQGPKLLIQFQNNGVVDDSQLPKDRFSAERLKGVDSTLKIQPAKLEDSAVYLCASSLAETQYFGPGTRLLVL.

This chain joins TRBV5-1 and TRBJ2-7; 11 nucleotides agree with TRBD2. V trimming: 4 bases; J trimming: 3 bases; junction bases outside the gene matches: 9. The CDR3 runs to 16 residues. In germline, CDR1 is SGHRS, CDR2 YFSETQ. CDR3 sequence: CASSPPTSGSLYEQYF. CDR3 nucleotides: TGCGCCAGCAGCCCCCCCACTAGCGGGAGCCTCTACGAGCAGTACTTC.

This chain links TRBV7-8 with TRBJ2-3; D ambiguous. Germline V lookup: CDR1 SGHVS, CDR2 FQNEAQ. The CDR3 has 14 residues. V was clipped by 6 bases and J by 4 bases, with 14 bases between them. This chain's CDR3 is CASRSSFRSDTQYF. CDR3 nucleotide sequence: TGTGCCAGCAGGTCCAGCTTTCGCTCAGATACGCAGTATTTT. Filled out from reference TRBV7-8 and TRBJ2-3, the complete variable domain reads GAGVSQSPRYKVAKRGQDVALRCDPISGHVSLFWYQQALGQGPEFLTYFQNEAQLDKSGLPSDRFFAERPEGSVSTLKIQRTQQEDSAVYLCASRSSFRSDTQYFGPGTRLTVL.

The table lists this clone with a count of one. The chain couples TRBV18 to TRBJ2-1; 7 positions match TRBD2. CDR1 and CDR2 (germline): KGHSH, LQKENI. This CDR3 has 16 residues. V gave up 4 bases and J gave up 4 bases; unmatched junction bases: 10. CDR3 residues: CASSRNPGLLYNEQFF. The CDR3 DNA sequence: TGTGCCAGCTCACGCAATCCGGGACTACTATACAATGAGCAGTTCTTC.

The chain carries TRBV15 and TRBJ2-1; 8 positions match TRBD2. J gave up 6 bases and V 5 bases, and 6 bases lay outside the gene matches. Germline lookup yields CDR1 LNHNV and CDR2 YYDKDF (reference sequence). CDR3 size: 14 residues. This chain's CDR3 is CATSPGLVGNEQFF. The CDR3 DNA is TGTGCCACCAGCCCGGGACTAGTTGGCAATGAGCAGTTCTTC. The complete variable domain, with remaining parts taken from reference TRBV15 and TRBJ2-1, reads DAMVIQNPRYQVTQFGKPVTLSCSQTLNHNVMYWYQQKSSQAPKLLFHYYDKDFNNEADTPDNFQSRRPNTSFCFLDIRSPGLGDTAMYLCATSPGLVGNEQFFGPGTRLTVL.

A single count supports this clone. Other DNA sequences in the sample encode the same CDR3. The chain uses TRBV11-2 and TRBJ2-3; no clear D. V was clipped by 1 base and J by 3 bases, with 2 bases between them. Germline CDR1 reads SGHAT; CDR2 reads FQNNGV. The CDR3 has 12 amino acids. CDR3 bases: TGTGCCAGCAGCTTAGTAACAGATACGCAGTATTTT. It translates to CASSLVTDTQYF.